This section outlines one T cell receptor beta chain sequence together with its context. The data were produced by immunoSEQ multiplex PCR, yet TCRdb's version contains in-frame clones alone and is incomplete. Here the sample spans tens of thousands of clones, roughly 84% being singletons. The V and J ends lost 2 bases and 0 bases, in that order; junction bases with no gene match: 1. Germline V lookup: CDR1 KGHSH, CDR2 LQKENI. The CDR3 is 15 residues long. This entry comes from a study of OX40 agonist ivuxolimab in advanced cancers. The chain carries TRBV18 and TRBJ2-7; 10 bases fit TRBD2. The clonotype comes from an adult with an advanced solid tumor such as melanoma, head and neck, liver or kidney cancer. The specimen was CD4+ or CD8+ T cells sorted from blood, collected in a trial of the OX40 agonist ivuxolimab. The CDR3: CASSPLAGGSYEQYF. As DNA, the CDR3 is TGTGCCAGCTCACCATTAGCGGGGGGCTCCTACGAGCAGTACTTC.